These T cell receptor beta chains were read from a single sample in a study of CD4 T cells in relation to SARS-CoV-2 and coronaviruses. The antigens these receptors bind are not known. Here immunoSEQ multiplex PCR was the method, and the copy in TCRdb shows in-frame clones only, minus some. This table has about 21,000 clones, 76% appearing once. Material: CD4+ T cells from PBMCs, cultured in vitro. The receptor set was obtained from a human donor in good health. The CDR3 runs from the conserved cysteine through the conserved F or W. D genes are given only for firm matches. Not all rows give a size; the values are once, few, many and, for expanded clones, a class.

abundance,d_gene,v_gene,j_gene,CDR3aa,CDR3nt
NA,TRBD2,TRBV9,TRBJ2-1,CASSVGTSGRFRDEQFF,TGTGCCAGCAGCGTAGGGACTAGCGGGAGGTTTCGAGATGAGCAGTTCTTC
NA,NA,TRBV2,TRBJ2-7,CASMGQFYEQYF,TGTGCCAGCATGGGCCAGTTCTACGAGCAGTACTTC
NA,TRBD2,TRBV6-1,TRBJ2-1,CASSEPGSGGNEQFF,TGTGCCAGCAGTGAACCGGGGAGCGGGGGAAATGAGCAGTTCTTC
NA,NA,TRBV7-2,TRBJ2-1,CASTLLAGSSSYNEQFF,TGTGCCAGCACCCTACTGGCGGGATCGAGCTCCTACAATGAGCAGTTCTTC
NA,NA,TRBV18,TRBJ1-3,CASSPEGRSGNTIYF,TGTGCCAGCTCGCCAGAAGGACGCTCTGGAAACACCATATATTTT
NA,NA,TRBV18,TRBJ2-1,CASSPRQSPSHEQFF,TGTGCCAGCTCACCGCGGCAATCACCCTCCCATGAGCAGTTCTTC
NA,NA,TRBV5-4,TRBJ2-7,CASLSYEQYF,TGTGCCAGCTTGTCCTACGAGCAGTACTTC
NA,NA,TRBV27,TRBJ2-6,CASTSYRVSGANVLTF,TGTGCCAGCACCTCGTACAGGGTCTCTGGGGCCAACGTCCTGACTTTC
large,NA,TRBV11-2,TRBJ1-1,CASSLVYTEAFF,TGTGCCAGCAGCTTAGTCTACACTGAAGCTTTCTTT
few,NA,TRBV7-3,TRBJ1-1,CASSLSANTEAFF,TGTGCCAGCAGCTTATCAGCGAACACTGAAGCTTTCTTT
NA,TRBD1,TRBV5-1,TRBJ1-1,CASSQPQGAANTEAFF,TGCGCCAGCAGCCAGCCTCAGGGGGCTGCGAACACTGAAGCTTTCTTT
once,NA,TRBV7-2,TRBJ2-3,CASSLGVGWGASTDTQYF,TGTGCCAGCAGCTTAGGGGTGGGTTGGGGGGCTAGCACAGATACGCAGTATTTT
NA,NA,TRBV19,TRBJ1-1,CASSNYLPEAFF,TGTGCCAGTAGTAACTATCTCCCGGAAGCTTTCTTT
NA,TRBD1,TRBV30,TRBJ1-3,CAWSRGQVGNTIYF,TGTGCCTGGAGTCGTGGACAGGTGGGAAACACCATATATTTT
NA,TRBD1,TRBV19,TRBJ2-5,CASSPGGEETQYF,TGTGCCAGTAGTCCAGGGGGTGAAGAGACCCAGTACTTC
few,NA,TRBV5-1,TRBJ1-1,CASSPSPTNTEAFF,TGCGCCAGCAGCCCTTCGCCGACGAACACTGAAGCTTTCTTT
NA,NA,TRBV11-2,TRBJ2-5,CASSLPENQETQYF,TGTGCCAGCAGCTTACCGGAAAACCAAGAGACCCAGTACTTC
NA,NA,TRBV28,TRBJ2-7,CASSPPRLEGEYEQYF,TGTGCCAGCAGTCCGCCCCGACTAGAGGGGGAGTACGAGCAGTACTTC
few,TRBD1,TRBV18,TRBJ2-5,CASRGQGETQYF,TGTGCCAGCCGAGGACAGGGGGAGACCCAGTACTTC
once,TRBD1,TRBV9,TRBJ2-1,CASSVGRVRDRVSYNEQFF,TGTGCCAGCAGCGTAGGAAGGGTGAGGGACAGGGTCTCCTACAATGAGCAGTTCTTC
NA,NA,TRBV18,TRBJ1-2,CASSPMTRKMVYGYTF,TGTGCCAGCTCACCCATGACCAGGAAAATGGTATATGGCTACACCTTC
NA,TRBD1,TRBV28,TRBJ2-1,CASTFDRDRDNEQFF,TGTGCCAGCACCTTTGACCGGGACAGGGACAATGAGCAGTTCTTC